Included here is one T cell receptor beta chain sequence, with context. This entry is derived from a study of blood T cells in healthy people across ages. A J-beta primer mix and a sample-barcoded 5' primer were used in a second PCR of roughly 7 to 12 cycles. Researchers report that a template-switch adaptor with 12 random nucleotides tagged each cDNA molecule. Each sample yielded at least 3 million CDR3-containing paired-end reads. TCRdb reprocessed the 5' RACE reads via MiXCR and lists one record per CDR3 protein. The repertoire holds 500,000 to 550,000 distinct CDR3 sequences, with less than 25% as singletons. The CDR3 is made up of 17 amino acids. Germline CDR1 and CDR2: SGDLS and YYNGEE. A further study also used this sample, focusing on T cells of mothers and their children.

The source material was blood. The chain combines TRBV9 with TRBJ2-5; 16 positions match TRBD2. The assigned J gene may be wrong: the sequence end matches TRBJ2-1 better. The receptor was isolated from a boy between 10 and 17 years old in good health. This CDR3 reads CASSVVGTSGGAGEQFF. The CDR3 DNA reads as TGTGCCAGCAGCGTAGTTGGGACTAGCGGGGGGGCTGGTGAGCAGTTCTTC.